Presented here are 27 T cell receptor beta chains from one specimen sequenced in a study of T-cell memory formation after mild COVID-19. TCRdb called the 5' RACE reads again in MiXCR, with one record for every CDR3 protein. The repertoire holds roughly 110,000 distinct CDR3 sequences, with about a sixth as singletons. The sample comprised PBMCs or a T cell subset sorted from them (not recorded which). These receptors all come from an adult woman who had mild COVID-19 (a few samples of this study predate the infection). Cell type and time point are not known.

This clonotype was observed a handful of times. The rearrangement uses TRBV5-1 and TRBJ2-2; possibly TRBD1 or TRBD2 for D (5 bases each). V was shortened by 2 bases and J by 0 bases, with 8 bases between the two germline ends. Germline V gives CDR1 SGHRS, CDR2 YFSETQ. The CDR3 contains 15 residues. The CDR3 nucleotides read TGCGCCAGCAGCTTTGGGACCTCGAACACCGGGGAGCTGTTTTTT. This sequence encodes CASSFGTSNTGELFF.

J is TRBJ2-6 and V is TRBV6-1; D is unclear. This CDR3 has 15 amino acids. The V and J ends lost 8 bases and 5 bases respectively, with 16 bases between them. Germline CDR1 MNHNS, CDR2 SASEGT. CDR3 nucleotide sequence: TGTGCCAGCGTCTCCCGGGCTGAATGGGCCAACGTCCTGACTTTC. Translated: CASVSRAEWANVLTF.

The V gene is TRBV2, the J gene TRBJ2-5; D is tentatively TRBD1 or TRBD2 (6 bases each). Germline CDR1 SNHLY, CDR2 FYNNEI. The CDR3 is made up of 15 amino acids. V was cut by 3 bases and J by 5 bases, with 16 bases left in between. The CDR3, as DNA: TGTGCCAGCAGTGACGCCCGACAGGAGGGGGAGACCCAGTACTTC. It yields the protein CASSDARQEGETQYF.

This clonotype was seen more than once but under ten times. V usage is TRBV13 and J usage is TRBJ1-1; D gene ambiguous. The length of the CDR3 is 13 residues. In germline, CDR1 is PRHDT, CDR2 FYEKMQ (reference sequence). V was pared by 2 bases and J by 6 bases, with 10 bases between. The CDR3 DNA is TGTGCCAGCAGCTTAACCGGGGATTCTGAAGCTTTCTTT. It codes for CASSLTGDSEAFF. Complete variable domain (other parts from reference TRBV13 and TRBJ1-1): AAGVIQSPRHLIKEKRETATLKCYPIPRHDTVYWYQQGPGQDPQFLISFYEKMQSDKGSIPDRFSAQQFSDYHSELNMSSLELGDSALYFCASSLTGDSEAFFGQGTRLTVV.

This chain uses TRBV12-3 or TRBV12-4 with TRBJ2-2; D is possibly TRBD1 (5 bases). V lost 7 bases to trimming and J lost 1 base, with 13 bases between them. CDR3 length: 15 residues. The CDR3 region is CASTLGLRNTGELFF. In DNA, the CDR3 is TGTGCCAGCACCCTGGGGCTCAGGAACACCGGGGAGCTGTTTTTT.

This clonotype was seen more than once but under ten times. J is TRBJ2-5 and V is TRBV2; D is uncertain. The CDR3 sequence is 13 residues long. Germline V gene lookup returns CDR1 SNHLY and CDR2 FYNNEI. Trimming took 3 bases from V and 1 from J, leaving 6 bases between them. CDR3 bases: TGTGCCAGCAGTGACGTGGGCCAAGAGACCCAGTACTTC. Translation: CASSDVGQETQYF.

This rearrangement joins TRBV7-8 to TRBJ2-1; weak D call: TRBD1 (6 bases). Germline CDR1 SGHVS, CDR2 FQNEAQ. The CDR3 extends over 16 amino acids. The germline V and J ends were trimmed by 0 bases and 1 base, with 10 bases remaining between them. The CDR3 protein is CASSLATGPSYNEQFF. The CDR3 coding sequence is TGTGCCAGCAGCTTAGCCACAGGGCCTTCCTACAATGAGCAGTTCTTC.

V gene TRBV30 combines with J gene TRBJ2-1; D ambiguous. Germline V lookup: CDR1 GTSNPN, CDR2 SVGIG (reference sequence). The V end lost 4 bases, the J end lost 4 bases, and 8 bases lay between the germline ends. The CDR3 runs to 12 residues. In DNA form, the CDR3 reads TGTGCCTGGAATCAGGATTACAATGAGCAGTTCTTC. As protein: CAWNQDYNEQFF. Filled out from reference TRBV30 and TRBJ2-1, the complete variable domain reads SQTIHQWPATLVQPVGSPLSLECTVEGTSNPNLYWYRQAAGRGLQLLFYSVGIGQISSEVPQNLSASRPQDRQFILSSKKLLLSDSGFYLCAWNQDYNEQFFGPGTRLTVL.

The genes are TRBV30 and TRBJ2-3, with D unclear. Trimming left V 1 base short and J 6 bases short, with 5 bases between. The germline gives CDR1 GTSNPN, CDR2 SVGIG (reference sequence). There are 11 residues in the CDR3. The CDR3 sequence: CAWSESDTQYF. The CDR3 bases are TGTGCCTGGAGTGAGAGTGATACGCAGTATTTT.

The genes are TRBV7-9 and TRBJ1-2; a possible D gene is TRBD1 (5 bases). The CDR3 length is 12 residues. Deletions cut 5 bases from V and 7 bases from J, with 11 bases between. From germline, CDR1 is SEHNR and CDR2 FQNEAQ (reference sequence). CDR3 loop: CASSPGLAGYTF. As DNA, the CDR3 is TGTGCCAGCAGCCCAGGGCTGGCTGGCTACACCTTC. Full variable domain (remainder filled in from reference TRBV7-9 and TRBJ1-2): DTGVSQNPRHKITKRGQNVTFRCDPISEHNRLYWYRQTLGQGPEFLTYFQNEAQLEKSRLLSDRFSAERPKGSFSTLEIQRTEQGDSAMYLCASSPGLAGYTFGSGTRLTVV.

In its sample, this clonotype was seen a few times. CDR3 nucleotide sequence: TGTGCCAGCAGTTGTGGACAGGGTCTTTCTTGCGGCTACACCTTC. Protein product: CASSCGQGLSCGYTF. The rearrangement uses TRBV6-5 and TRBJ1-2, with 8 positions matching TRBD1. Germline values: CDR1 MNHEY, CDR2 SVGAGI. The V segment lost 4 bases and the J segment 8 bases; nucleotides outside the gene matches: 12. CDR3 length equals 15 residues.

This clonotype occurred a few times. J is TRBJ1-1 and V is TRBV7-3, with 8 bases matching TRBD1. The CDR3 is made up of 15 amino acids. Trimming took 5 bases from V and 4 from J; bases not matched to a gene: 9. CDR1 and CDR2 (germline): SGHTA, FQGTGA. The CDR3 region is CASSLGQGLSTEAFF. The CDR3 DNA reads as TGTGCCAGCAGCCTCGGACAGGGATTGAGCACTGAAGCTTTCTTT.

The chain is built from TRBV2 and TRBJ1-5; no definite D call. Trimming stripped 11 bases from V and 4 bases from J, with 15 bases between. The V gene's germline CDR1 is SNHLY and CDR2 FYNNEI. This CDR3 has 13 residues. CDR3 sequence (DNA): TGTGCCTCCGGCTGGGTCACGAATCAGCCCCAGCATTTT. Protein: CASGWVTNQPQHF.

This sequence joins TRBV27 and TRBJ1-5; D is ambiguous. Germline V gives CDR1 MNHEY, CDR2 SMNVEV (reference sequence). This CDR3 region has 14 residues. Deletions cut 2 bases from V and 5 bases from J, with 10 bases between. The CDR3 DNA reads as TGTGCCAGCAGTTTAGAGGGAGGGTATCAGCCCCAGCATTTT. Protein: CASSLEGGYQPQHF.

The CDR3 region is CSARRGLAGGQGPTDTQYF. The CDR3 DNA sequence: TGCAGTGCTAGGCGCGGACTAGCGGGGGGCCAGGGCCCAACAGATACGCAGTATTTT. The J gene is TRBJ2-3, the V gene TRBV20-1, with 14 bases identical to TRBD2. This CDR3 region has 19 residues. CDR1 is DFQATT and CDR2 is SNEGSKA in the germline V gene (reference sequence). The V and J ends lost 3 bases and 3 bases, in that order; junction bases with no gene match: 14.

A few counts support this clonotype. The chain couples TRBV27 to TRBJ2-7; tentative D call: TRBD1 (5 bases). V was shortened by 3 bases and J by 2 bases, with 14 bases between the two germline ends. Germline V CDR1 and CDR2: MNHEY, SMNVEV (reference sequence). The CDR3 is 15 amino acids. This chain's CDR3 is CASSLSLGQTYEQYF. The CDR3 region has the DNA TGTGCCAGCAGTTTGTCCCTTGGACAAACCTACGAGCAGTACTTC.

The chain employs TRBV29-1 and TRBJ2-2; TRBD1 matches 8 bases. Germline trimming cut 0 bases from V and 4 bases from J; bases unmatched to any gene: 10. This CDR3 contains 17 residues. Germline V CDR1 and CDR2: SQVTM, ANQGSEA. The DNA for the CDR3 is TGCAGCGTTGAAGATCCTGGACAGGGTTATGGCACCGGGGAGCTGTTTTTT. Protein: CSVEDPGQGYGTGELFF.

The genes are TRBV7-6 and TRBJ2-1; D is undetermined. The germline gives CDR1 SGHVS, CDR2 FNYEAQ. V was clipped by 3 bases and J by 7 bases, with 16 bases between them. The CDR3 loop spans 15 amino acids. CDR3 nucleotides: TGTGCCAGCAGCTTCCAGGACCAATACATGAATGAGCAGTTCTTC. This codes for CASSFQDQYMNEQFF.

J is TRBJ1-2 and V is TRBV30, with D perhaps matching TRBD1 (5 bases). Looked up from germline, CDR1 is GTSNPN and CDR2 is SVGIG (reference sequence). Trimming removed 2 bases from V and 4 bases from J, with 14 bases in between. CDR3 length: 14 residues. CDR3 sequence (DNA): TGTGCCTGGAGTCTCTCAGGGCAGAGCTATGGCTACACCTTC. Protein product: CAWSLSGQSYGYTF.

The chain links TRBV29-1 to TRBJ1-5, with D tentatively TRBD1 (5 bases). This CDR3 spans 14 amino acids. Germline V gene lookup returns CDR1 SQVTM and CDR2 ANQGSEA. V was cut by 4 bases and J by 6 bases, with 16 bases left in between. DNA for the CDR3: TGCAGCGTTGCTTCGGGGATTGGGGCTCAGCCCCAGCATTTT. Protein sequence: CSVASGIGAQPQHF.

This clonotype was counted a few times. The chain has TRBV7-2 and TRBJ1-6; D gene unclear. V dropped 8 bases and J dropped 0 bases, with 8 bases sitting between them. Germline V gene sequence: CDR1 SGHTA, CDR2 FQGNSA. The CDR3 is 14 residues long. CDR3 residues: CASHISSYNSPLHF. Here the CDR3 DNA reads TGTGCCAGCCACATCAGCTCCTATAATTCACCCCTCCACTTT.

This clonotype was counted only a few times. J is TRBJ2-3 and V is TRBV3-1, with D perhaps assigned TRBD1 or TRBD2 (5 bases each). V was shortened by 0 bases and J by 4 bases, with 8 bases between the two germline ends. The CDR3 is 14 amino acids. Looked up from germline, CDR1 is LGHDT and CDR2 is YNNKEL (reference sequence). The CDR3 DNA reads TGTGCCAGCAGCCAAGATTGGGACGCAGATACGCAGTATTTT. Amino acids: CASSQDWDADTQYF.

The chain combines TRBV27 with TRBJ1-1, with 8 bases identical to TRBD1. The CDR3 is 14 residues long. V lost 1 base, J lost 3 bases, and 1 base stayed unmatched. The germline V gene encodes CDR1 MNHEY and CDR2 SMNVEV (reference sequence). The CDR3 reads CASSLLTGDTEAFF. The CDR3, as DNA: TGTGCCAGCAGTTTATTGACAGGGGACACTGAAGCTTTCTTT.

The rearrangement joins TRBV24-1 to TRBJ2-1, with D unresolved. Germline V gene data show CDR1 as KGHDR and CDR2 as SFDVKD. V lost 4 bases, J lost 6 bases, and 15 bases lay in between. The CDR3 has 15 amino acids. CDR3 in DNA: TGTGCCACCAGTGACAACACGGAGTGGAGCAATGAGCAGTTCTTC. This gives the protein CATSDNTEWSNEQFF.

This clonotype showed up just a few times. The chain couples TRBV10-3 to TRBJ2-3; 9 positions agree with TRBD2. CDR3 size: 16 residues. Germline CDR1 ENHRY, CDR2 SYGVKD. The ends lost 6 bases at V and 3 bases at J; junction bases unmatched: 10. The CDR3 protein is CAIRDLSGGETDTQYF. The CDR3 nucleotides read TGTGCCATCAGGGACCTTAGCGGGGGAGAAACAGATACGCAGTATTTT.

This chain joins TRBV29-1 and TRBJ2-5; D not certain. The CDR3 runs 11 residues. Trimming took off 3 bases at V and 5 bases at J, with 7 bases between the two ends. CDR1 is SQVTM and CDR2 is ANQGSEA in the germline V gene. The CDR3 protein is CSVEFVETQYF. The CDR3 nucleotides are TGCAGCGTTGAGTTTGTGGAGACCCAGTACTTC.

The chain couples TRBV6-2 or TRBV6-3 to TRBJ2-1, with 8 bases fitting TRBD2. CDR1 is MNHEY, CDR2 SVGEGT, per germline. The CDR3 covers 15 residues. After removal of 5 bases from V and 3 bases from J, the junction contained 6 bases not matched to a gene. CDR3 sequence (DNA): TGTGCCAGCAGTAAGCCTAGCGGGTACTACAATGAGCAGTTCTTC. This gives the protein CASSKPSGYYNEQFF.